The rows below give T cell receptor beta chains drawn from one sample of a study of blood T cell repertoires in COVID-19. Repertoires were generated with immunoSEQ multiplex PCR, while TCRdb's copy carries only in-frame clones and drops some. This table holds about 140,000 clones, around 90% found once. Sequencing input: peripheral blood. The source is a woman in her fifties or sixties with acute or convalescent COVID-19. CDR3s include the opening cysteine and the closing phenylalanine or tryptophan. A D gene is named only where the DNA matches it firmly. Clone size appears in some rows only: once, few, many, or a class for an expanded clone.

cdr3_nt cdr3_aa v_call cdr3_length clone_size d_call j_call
TGTGCCAGCAGTTCCCAGAATCAGCCCCAGCATTTT CASSSQNQPQHF TRBV6-6 12 NA NA TRBJ1-5
TGCGCCAGCAGCTCTACAGGGGGCTATCAGCCCCAGCATTTT CASSSTGGYQPQHF TRBV5-1 14 NA TRBD1 TRBJ1-5
TGTGCCAGCAGCCAAGGACTAGCGGGGGTAAGCTCCTACAATGAGCAGTTCTTC CASSQGLAGVSSYNEQFF TRBV5-4 18 NA TRBD2 TRBJ2-1
TGTGCCATCACCGGACAGGCGGGCTCCTACGAGCAGTACTTC CAITGQAGSYEQYF TRBV10-3 14 NA TRBD1 TRBJ2-7
TGTGCCAGCAGCAGAAGGGGCCCCTACCAATTGAACACTGAAGCTTTCTTT CASSRRGPYQLNTEAFF TRBV6-2/TRBV6-3 17 NA NA TRBJ1-1
TGTGCCAGCAGTCCGAAGACGGGAAACACTGAAGCTTTCTTT CASSPKTGNTEAFF TRBV27 14 NA NA TRBJ1-1
TGTGCCAGCAGCTTGACCCCGGCTGGACAAGTTTTCTTT CASSLTPAGQVFF TRBV11-3 13 NA NA TRBJ1-1
TGTGCCAGCAGCACCGGGGGAGGCTCCTACAATGAGCAGTTCTTC CASSTGGGSYNEQFF TRBV7-2 15 once NA TRBJ2-1
TGTGCCAGCAGCTTAGCGGGGGGGGCTGGCAGCGGGGAGCTGTTTTTT CASSLAGGAGSGELFF TRBV7-8 16 NA NA TRBJ2-2
TGTGCCAGTAGTATAGGCAGGGCGACCTACAATGAGCAGTTCTTC CASSIGRATYNEQFF TRBV19 15 NA NA TRBJ2-1
TGTGCCAGTAGGACTTCCGGACAGGGTGAAGCTTTCTTT CASRTSGQGEAFF TRBV19 13 NA TRBD1 TRBJ1-1
TGTGCCAGTAGGGGCAGCGGGACAGGGGGAGACTATAGCAATCAGCCCCAGCATTTT CASRGSGTGGDYSNQPQHF TRBV19 19 NA TRBD1 TRBJ1-5
TGCGCCAGCAGCTTGGATGTGACATTGGGTAGAGCTTTCTTT CASSLDVTLGRAFF TRBV5-1 14 NA NA TRBJ1-1
TGTGCCAGCAGTGAAGTTTGGACTAGCGGGGGGATCGACGCCTACAATGAGCAGTTCTTC CASSEVWTSGGIDAYNEQFF TRBV2 20 NA TRBD2 TRBJ2-1
TGCGCCAGCAGCCCGCTGGGACAGGGGTTTCAAGAGACCCAGTACTTC CASSPLGQGFQETQYF TRBV5-1 16 NA TRBD1 TRBJ2-5
TGTGCCAGCAGCCCCGGGGCCCTAGCGGGGGTCAATGAGCAGTTCTTC CASSPGALAGVNEQFF TRBV7-2 16 NA TRBD2 TRBJ2-1
TGTGCCAGCAGCTTGGGGACTAGCGGATACACAGATACGCAGTATTTT CASSLGTSGYTDTQYF TRBV5-4 16 NA TRBD2 TRBJ2-3
TGTGCCAGCAGGTACACCGATGACACTGAAGCTTTCTTT CASRYTDDTEAFF TRBV2 13 NA NA TRBJ1-1
TGTGCCAGCAGTGACTCGAGCGGGGGCGGATACAATGAGCAGTTCTTC CASSDSSGGGYNEQFF TRBV6-4 16 NA TRBD2 TRBJ2-1
TGTGCCTGGAAATTGGTCGACAGGCTGGGTGAGCAGTTCTTC CAWKLVDRLGEQFF TRBV30 14 few NA TRBJ2-1
TGCGCCAGCAGCCAAAATCCCCCGGGACTAGCGGGGGCCGCAAGCACAGATACGCAGTATTTT CASSQNPPGLAGAASTDTQYF TRBV4-3 21 NA TRBD2 TRBJ2-3
TGTGCCAGCAGCAAAACTAGCGGGGAATCGTGGAATGAGCAGTTCTTC CASSKTSGESWNEQFF TRBV7-9 16 NA TRBD2 TRBJ2-1
TGTGCCAGCAGCCGACAGGAATCCTATGGCTACACCTTC CASSRQESYGYTF TRBV6-5 13 NA NA TRBJ1-2
TGTGCCAGCAGTTTCCAGCGGGGGGGCCGGCAAGAGACCCAGTACTTC CASSFQRGGRQETQYF TRBV27 16 NA TRBD2 TRBJ2-5
TGTGCCAGCATTCCGGGGAATAACTATGGCTACACCTTC CASIPGNNYGYTF TRBV7-9 13 NA NA TRBJ1-2
TGTGCCAGTCAGCGGGGGACAGGGTTATTGGAGCTGTTTTTT CASQRGTGLLELFF TRBV7-9 14 NA NA TRBJ2-2
TGCAGCGTTCACAGGGATGGCTACACCTTC CSVHRDGYTF TRBV29-1 10 NA NA TRBJ1-2
TGTGCCACCAGCAGAGATTTGGCAGGGTCCAGCAATCAGCCCCAGCATTTT CATSRDLAGSSNQPQHF TRBV15 17 once NA TRBJ1-5
TGCGCCAGCAGAATGACTAGCGGGCGGGCAGATACGCAGTATTTT CASRMTSGRADTQYF TRBV10-2 15 NA TRBD2 TRBJ2-3
TGTGCCAGTGGAATGGGACAGCTCTACGAGCAGTACTTC CASGMGQLYEQYF TRBV19 13 NA TRBD1 TRBJ2-7
TGTGCCAGCAGCCCGTTTCCGGGTCGCTTCCACGAGCAGTACTTC CASSPFPGRFHEQYF TRBV11-2 15 NA NA TRBJ2-7
TGTGCCAGCTCACGACAGGGAGGTTATGGCTACACCTTC CASSRQGGYGYTF TRBV18 13 NA TRBD1 TRBJ1-2
TGTGCCAGCAGCTTAAGAGCTTCTGTGAACACTGAAGCTTTCTTT CASSLRASVNTEAFF TRBV11-2 15 once NA TRBJ1-1
TGTGCCAGCAGTTACGACCCTGCTAGCGGGGAATGGTACGAGCAGTACTTC CASSYDPASGEWYEQYF TRBV6-2/TRBV6-3 17 NA TRBD2 TRBJ2-7
TGTGCCAGCAATGGAGTTTTTCGACAGGGGAGGGACACTGAAGCTTTCTTT CASNGVFRQGRDTEAFF TRBV11-2 17 NA TRBD1 TRBJ1-1
TGTGCCAGCCAACAGGGAAACACCGGGGAGCTGTTTTTT CASQQGNTGELFF TRBV12-3/TRBV12-4 13 NA NA TRBJ2-2
TGTGCCAGCAGCTACCGGACAGGGGCGAGGTTGTTTGAGCAGTTCTTC CASSYRTGARLFEQFF TRBV11-2 16 once TRBD1 TRBJ2-1
TGTGCCAGCAGCTACACAGGGAAACCCTACGAGCAGTACTTC CASSYTGKPYEQYF TRBV5-4 14 NA NA TRBJ2-7
TGTGCCAGCAGGTGGGACGAGGCGACTAGAGAGCAGTACTTC CASRWDEATREQYF TRBV11-3 14 NA NA TRBJ2-7
TGTGCCAGCAGCTTGAGGACAGGGAATGAGCAGTTCTTC CASSLRTGNEQFF TRBV7-9 13 once TRBD1 TRBJ2-1
TGTGCCAGCAGCTTAAATATCTATCTATCTACGCAGTATTTT CASSLNIYLSTQYF TRBV7-2 14 NA NA TRBJ2-3
TGTGCCAGCGACCACTCACTCCTCGGGCGCGGGGATCCTGGAAACACCATATATTTT CASDHSLLGRGDPGNTIYF TRBV6-4 19 NA NA TRBJ1-3